This T cell receptor beta chain was recorded in a study of regulatory T cells in long-lasting Graves disease. About the study: The antithyroid drugs taken by newly diagnosed Graves' patients had been used for under 3 months.

Time point given: newly diagnosed GD, antithyroid drugs for less than 3 months. TCR sequences were obtained from RNA taken from PBMCs. Diagnosis followed American Thyroid Association guidelines for Graves' disease. Arm-PCR of CDR3 regions with iRepertoire HTBI primers generated TCR beta libraries. One entry per CDR3 protein results from TCRdb running MiXCR on the multiplex PCR reads. This sample has approximately 470,000 distinct CDR3 sequences, with 15% to 20% found just once. Study observations and caveats: Newly diagnosed Graves' patients had higher TCR diversity than persistent ones. Few sampled subjects may have lowered accuracy.

This clonotype was found many times. The antigen is unknown. The sample was also reused in another study, on T cells in Graves' hyperthyroidism and ophthalmopathy.

The sequences come from peripheral blood mononuclear cells (PBMCs), collected at new diagnosis, from a patient treated with antithyroid drugs. The receptor was derived from a man aged 40-49 years with Graves disease.

CDR3 bases: TGTGCTAGTGGAGCTAATGTCGGGGATGGTAATCAGCCCCAGCATTTT. It encodes CASGANVGDGNQPQHF. The chain employs TRBV12-5 and TRBJ1-5; D is uncertain. This CDR3 comprises 16 residues. Per the germline V gene, CDR1 is LGHNT and CDR2 is FRNRAP. V lost 6 bases, J lost 4 bases, and 19 bases lay in between. Looking up the rest from reference TRBV12-5 and TRBJ1-5 gives the full variable domain: DARVTQTPRHKVTEMGQEVTMRCQPILGHNTVFWYRQTMMQGLELLAYFRNRAPLDDSGMPKDRFSAEMPDATLATLKIQPSEPRDSAVYFCASGANVGDGNQPQHFGDGTRLSIL.